The present T cell receptor beta chain was sequenced within a study of cytomegalovirus exposure and HLA in healthy donors. Across the study: Later, an analysis reported that the approximately 120 validation repertoires had used the same platform as the 500 to 800 first-cohort repertoires. Study results and limitations: Within the 120 or so validation repertoires, first-cohort TCR clusters tended to co-occur, according to a later analysis.

The donors were in the approximately 120-subject validation cohort; that cohort was separate from the approximately 670-subject first cohort. This CDR3 region has 13 residues. The V end was cut by 0 bases, the J end by 9 bases, with 12 bases between. Germline loops: CDR1 GTSNPN, CDR2 SVGIG (reference sequence). TCRdb's copy holds only in-frame clones and misses some; the assay was immunoSEQ multiplex PCR. This table has almost 200,000 clones, around 80% appearing once. As for this clone: Its cognate antigen is unknown.

The receptor was isolated from a woman younger than 45 in good health and CMV-seronegative. Material: PBMCs. This chain uses TRBV30 with TRBJ2-1; D is unclear. In DNA, the CDR3 is TGTGCCTGGAGTGTACAGAATGCCGGTGAGCAGTTCTTC. It yields the protein CAWSVQNAGEQFF.